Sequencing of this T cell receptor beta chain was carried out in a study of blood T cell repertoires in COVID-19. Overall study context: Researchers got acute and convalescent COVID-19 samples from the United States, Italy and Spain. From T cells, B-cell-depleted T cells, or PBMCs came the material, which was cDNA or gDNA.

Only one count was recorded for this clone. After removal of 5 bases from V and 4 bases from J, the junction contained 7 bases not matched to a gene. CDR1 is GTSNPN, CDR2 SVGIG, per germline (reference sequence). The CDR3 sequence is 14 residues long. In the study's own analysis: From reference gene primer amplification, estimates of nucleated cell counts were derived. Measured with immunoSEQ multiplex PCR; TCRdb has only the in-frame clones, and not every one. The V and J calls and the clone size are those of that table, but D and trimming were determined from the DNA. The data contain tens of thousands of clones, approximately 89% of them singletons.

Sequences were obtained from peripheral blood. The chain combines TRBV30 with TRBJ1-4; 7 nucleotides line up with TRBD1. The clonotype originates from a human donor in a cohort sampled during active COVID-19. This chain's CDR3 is CAWEGAPGNEKLFF. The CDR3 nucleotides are TGTGCCTGGGAGGGGGCCCCAGGTAATGAAAAACTGTTTTTT. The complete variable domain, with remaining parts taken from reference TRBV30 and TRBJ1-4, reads SQTIHQWPATLVQPVGSPLSLECTVEGTSNPNLYWYRQAAGRGLQLLFYSVGIGQISSEVPQNLSASRPQDRQFILSSKKLLLSDSGFYLCAWEGAPGNEKLFFGSGTQLSVL.